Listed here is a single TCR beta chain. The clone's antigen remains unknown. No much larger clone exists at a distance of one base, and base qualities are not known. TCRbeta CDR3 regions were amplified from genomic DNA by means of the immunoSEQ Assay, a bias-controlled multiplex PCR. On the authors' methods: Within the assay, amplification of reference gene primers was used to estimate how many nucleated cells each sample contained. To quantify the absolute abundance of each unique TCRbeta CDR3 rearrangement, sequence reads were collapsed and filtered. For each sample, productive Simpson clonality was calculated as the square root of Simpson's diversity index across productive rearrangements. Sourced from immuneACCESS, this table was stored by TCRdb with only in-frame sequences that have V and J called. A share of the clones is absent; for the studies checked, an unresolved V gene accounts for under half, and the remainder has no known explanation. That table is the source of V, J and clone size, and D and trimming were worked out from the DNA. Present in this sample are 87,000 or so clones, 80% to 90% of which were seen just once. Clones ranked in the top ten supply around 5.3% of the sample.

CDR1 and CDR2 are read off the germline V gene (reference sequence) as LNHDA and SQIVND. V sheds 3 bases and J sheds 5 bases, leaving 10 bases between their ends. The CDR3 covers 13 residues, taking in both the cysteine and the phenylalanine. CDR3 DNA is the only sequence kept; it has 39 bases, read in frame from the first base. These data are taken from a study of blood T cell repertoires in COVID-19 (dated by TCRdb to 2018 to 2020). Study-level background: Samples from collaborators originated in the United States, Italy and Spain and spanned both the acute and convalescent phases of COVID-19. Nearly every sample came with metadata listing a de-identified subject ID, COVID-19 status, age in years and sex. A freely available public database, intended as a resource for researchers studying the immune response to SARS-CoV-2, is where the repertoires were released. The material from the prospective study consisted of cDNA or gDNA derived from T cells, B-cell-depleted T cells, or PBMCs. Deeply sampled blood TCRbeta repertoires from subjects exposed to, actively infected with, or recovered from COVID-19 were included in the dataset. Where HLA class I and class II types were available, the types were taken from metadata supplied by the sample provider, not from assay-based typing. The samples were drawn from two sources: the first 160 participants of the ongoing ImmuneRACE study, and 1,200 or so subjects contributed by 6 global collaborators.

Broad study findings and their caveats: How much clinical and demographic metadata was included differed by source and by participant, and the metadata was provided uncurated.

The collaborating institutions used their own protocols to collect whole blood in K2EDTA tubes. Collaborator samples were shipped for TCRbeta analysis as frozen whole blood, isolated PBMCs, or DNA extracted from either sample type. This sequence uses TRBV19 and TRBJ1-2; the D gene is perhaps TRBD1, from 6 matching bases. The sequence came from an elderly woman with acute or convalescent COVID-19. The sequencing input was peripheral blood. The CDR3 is CASSMGAYYGYTF. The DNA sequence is TGTGCCAGTAGTATGGGGGCCTATTATGGCTACACCTTC.